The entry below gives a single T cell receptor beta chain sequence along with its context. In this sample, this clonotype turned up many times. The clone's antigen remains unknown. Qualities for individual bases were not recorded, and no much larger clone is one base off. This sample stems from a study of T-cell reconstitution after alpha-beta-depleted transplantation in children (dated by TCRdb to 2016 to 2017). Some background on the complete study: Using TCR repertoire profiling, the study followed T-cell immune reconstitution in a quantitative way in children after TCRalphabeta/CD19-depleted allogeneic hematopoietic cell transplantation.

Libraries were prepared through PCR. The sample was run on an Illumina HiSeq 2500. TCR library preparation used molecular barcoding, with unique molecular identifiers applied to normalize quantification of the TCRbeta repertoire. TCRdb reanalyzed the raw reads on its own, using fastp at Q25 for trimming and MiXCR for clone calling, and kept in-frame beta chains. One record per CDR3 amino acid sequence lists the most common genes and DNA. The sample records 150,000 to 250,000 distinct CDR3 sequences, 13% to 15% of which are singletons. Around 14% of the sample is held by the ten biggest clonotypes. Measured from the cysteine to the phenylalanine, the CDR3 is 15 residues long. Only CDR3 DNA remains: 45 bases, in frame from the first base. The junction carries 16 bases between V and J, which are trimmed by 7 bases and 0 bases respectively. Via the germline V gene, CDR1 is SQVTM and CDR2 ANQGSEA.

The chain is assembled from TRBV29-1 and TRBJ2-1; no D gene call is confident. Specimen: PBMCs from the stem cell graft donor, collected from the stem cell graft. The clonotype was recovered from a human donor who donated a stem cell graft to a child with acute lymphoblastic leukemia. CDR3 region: CSAPRITSSYNEQFF. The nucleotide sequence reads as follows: TGCAGCGCCCCCAGGATCACGAGCTCCTACAATGAGCAGTTCTTC.